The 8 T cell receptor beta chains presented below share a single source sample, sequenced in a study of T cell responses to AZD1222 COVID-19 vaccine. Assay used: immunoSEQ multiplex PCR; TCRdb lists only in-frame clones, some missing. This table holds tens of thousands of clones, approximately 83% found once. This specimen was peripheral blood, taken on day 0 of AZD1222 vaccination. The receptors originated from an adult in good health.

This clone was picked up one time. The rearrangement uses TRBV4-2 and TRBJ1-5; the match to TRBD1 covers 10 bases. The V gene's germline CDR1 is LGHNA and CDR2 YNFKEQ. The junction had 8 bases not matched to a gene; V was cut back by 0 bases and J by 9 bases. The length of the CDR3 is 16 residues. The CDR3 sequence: CASSQDPGQGKGPQHF. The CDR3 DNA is TGTGCCAGCAGCCAAGACCCGGGACAGGGGAAAGGGCCCCAGCATTTT.

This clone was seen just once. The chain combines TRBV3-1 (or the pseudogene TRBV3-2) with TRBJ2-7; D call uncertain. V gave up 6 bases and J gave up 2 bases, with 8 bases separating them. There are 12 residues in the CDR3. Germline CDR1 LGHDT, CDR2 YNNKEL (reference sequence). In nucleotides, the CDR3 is TGTGCCAGCAGTAAAGATGCCTACGAGCAGTACTTC. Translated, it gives CASSKDAYEQYF.

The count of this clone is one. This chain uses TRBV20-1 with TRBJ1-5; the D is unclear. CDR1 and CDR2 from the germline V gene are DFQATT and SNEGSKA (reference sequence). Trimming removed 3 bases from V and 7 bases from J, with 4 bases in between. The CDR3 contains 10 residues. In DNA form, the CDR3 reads TGCAGTGCTAGTGGCCAGCCCCAGCATTTT. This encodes CSASGQPQHF.

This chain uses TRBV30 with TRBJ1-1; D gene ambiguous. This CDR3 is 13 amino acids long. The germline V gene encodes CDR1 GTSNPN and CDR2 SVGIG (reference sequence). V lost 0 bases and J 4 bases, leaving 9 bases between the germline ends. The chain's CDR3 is CAWSVGPGTEAFF. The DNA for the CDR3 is TGTGCCTGGAGTGTAGGTCCTGGCACTGAAGCTTTCTTT.

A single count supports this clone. CDR3 bases: TGTGCCAGCAGTGACGGGAGGGGGTACAATGAGCAGTTCTTC. Amino acid sequence: CASSDGRGYNEQFF. V is TRBV6-1 and J is TRBJ2-1, with 8 bases fitting TRBD2. The J segment lost 4 bases and the V segment lost 3 bases, leaving 2 bases of the junction unmatched. The CDR3 is made up of 14 amino acids. Germline V CDR1 and CDR2: MNHNS, SASEGT.

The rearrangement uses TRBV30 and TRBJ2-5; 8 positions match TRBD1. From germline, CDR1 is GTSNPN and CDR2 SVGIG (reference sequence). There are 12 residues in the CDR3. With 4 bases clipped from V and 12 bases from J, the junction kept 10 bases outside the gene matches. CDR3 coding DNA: TGTGCCTGGACCACAGGGGGGACCAGAGAGTACTTC. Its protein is CAWTTGGTREYF.

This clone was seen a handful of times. The DNA for the CDR3 is TGTGCCAGCAGTCTTCTACAGGGACCTATGAACACTGAAGCTTTCTTT. This sequence encodes CASSLLQGPMNTEAFF. This sequence joins TRBV6-2 or TRBV6-3 and TRBJ1-1; TRBD1 might be the D (6 bases). V was cut by 5 bases and J by 0 bases, with 16 bases left in between. From germline, CDR1 is MNHEY and CDR2 SVGEGT. The CDR3 length is 16 residues.

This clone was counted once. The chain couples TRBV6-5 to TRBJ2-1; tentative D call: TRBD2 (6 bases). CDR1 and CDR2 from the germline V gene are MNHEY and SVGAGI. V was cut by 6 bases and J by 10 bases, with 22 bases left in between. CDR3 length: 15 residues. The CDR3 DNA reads TGTGCCAGCAGAACGGGACTGCAAAGTGGGGGGGAGCAGTTCTTC. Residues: CASRTGLQSGGEQFF.